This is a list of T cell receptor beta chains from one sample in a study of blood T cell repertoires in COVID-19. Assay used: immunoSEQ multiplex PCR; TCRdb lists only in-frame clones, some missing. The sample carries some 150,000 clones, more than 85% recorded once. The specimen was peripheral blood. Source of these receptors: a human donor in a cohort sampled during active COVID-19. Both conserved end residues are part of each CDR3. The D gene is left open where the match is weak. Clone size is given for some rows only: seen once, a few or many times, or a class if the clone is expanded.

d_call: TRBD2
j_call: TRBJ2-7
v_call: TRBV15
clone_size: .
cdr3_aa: CATSTWTSGSGEQYF
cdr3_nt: TGTGCCACCAGCACCTGGACTAGCGGGAGCGGCGAGCAGTACTTC

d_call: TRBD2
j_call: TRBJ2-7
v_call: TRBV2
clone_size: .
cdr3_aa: CASSEALRTIAGGEQYF
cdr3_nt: TGTGCCAGCAGTGAGGCGTTGCGGACCATAGCGGGGGGCGAGCAGTACTTC

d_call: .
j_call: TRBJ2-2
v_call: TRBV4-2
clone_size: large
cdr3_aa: CASSQDALGLTGELFF
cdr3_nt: TGTGCCAGCAGCCAAGATGCCCTGGGGCTGACCGGGGAGCTGTTTTTT

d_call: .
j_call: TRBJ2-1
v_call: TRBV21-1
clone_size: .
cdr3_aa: CASSGTRRNEQFF
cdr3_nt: TGTGCCAGCAGCGGGACTAGGAGAAATGAGCAGTTCTTC

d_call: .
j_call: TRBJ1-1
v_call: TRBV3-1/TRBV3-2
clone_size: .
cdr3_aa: CASSLGLGAGTEAFF
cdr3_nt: TGTGCCAGCAGCCTAGGACTGGGGGCCGGGACTGAAGCTTTCTTT

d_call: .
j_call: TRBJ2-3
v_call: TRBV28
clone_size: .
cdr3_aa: CASSLSLAGDTQYF
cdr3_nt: TGTGCCAGCAGTTTAAGTCTAGCAGGAGATACGCAGTATTTT

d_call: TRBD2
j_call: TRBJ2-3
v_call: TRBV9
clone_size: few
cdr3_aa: CASSVTSGGPDTQYF
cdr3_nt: TGTGCCAGCAGCGTAACGAGCGGGGGGCCAGATACGCAGTATTTT

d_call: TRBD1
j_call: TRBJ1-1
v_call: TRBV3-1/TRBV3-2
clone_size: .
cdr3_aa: CASSLGQGGTEAFF
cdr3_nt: TGTGCCAGCAGCCTAGGACAGGGGGGCACTGAAGCTTTCTTT

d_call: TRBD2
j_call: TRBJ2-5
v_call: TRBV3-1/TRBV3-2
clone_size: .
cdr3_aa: CASSQGLAGGNQETQYF
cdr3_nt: TGTGCCAGCAGCCAAGGACTAGCGGGGGGGAATCAAGAGACCCAGTACTTC

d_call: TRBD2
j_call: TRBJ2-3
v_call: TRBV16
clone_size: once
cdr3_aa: CASSRVPSGSTDTQYF
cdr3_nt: TGTGCCAGCAGCCGAGTCCCTAGCGGTAGCACAGATACGCAGTATTTT

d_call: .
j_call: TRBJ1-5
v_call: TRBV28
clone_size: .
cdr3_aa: CASSLWSVRNQPQHF
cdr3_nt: TGTGCCAGCAGTTTATGGTCAGTCCGCAATCAGCCCCAGCATTTT

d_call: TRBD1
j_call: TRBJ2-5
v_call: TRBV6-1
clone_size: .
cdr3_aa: CASSDGRGRETQYF
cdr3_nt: TGTGCCAGCAGTGATGGCAGGGGGCGTGAGACCCAGTACTTC

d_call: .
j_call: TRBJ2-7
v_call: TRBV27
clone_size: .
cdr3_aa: CASSPGPYSYEQYF
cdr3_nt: TGTGCCAGCAGTCCTGGCCCTTATTCCTACGAGCAGTACTTC

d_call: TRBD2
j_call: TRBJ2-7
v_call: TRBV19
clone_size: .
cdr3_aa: CASSPWFQRGTYEQYF
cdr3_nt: TGTGCCAGTAGCCCCTGGTTCCAGCGGGGGACCTACGAGCAGTACTTC

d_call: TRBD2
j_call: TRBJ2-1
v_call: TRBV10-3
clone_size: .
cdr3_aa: CAISESGTSGGNEQFF
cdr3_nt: TGTGCCATCAGTGAGTCGGGGACTAGCGGAGGGAATGAGCAGTTCTTC

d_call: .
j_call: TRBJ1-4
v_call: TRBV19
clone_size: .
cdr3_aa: CASSIPRGATNEKLFF
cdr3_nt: TGTGCCAGTAGTATTCCGCGGGGTGCAACTAATGAAAAACTGTTTTTT

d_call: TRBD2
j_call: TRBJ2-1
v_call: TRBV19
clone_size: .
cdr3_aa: CASSSQTSGSGNEQFF
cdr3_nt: TGTGCCAGTAGTTCACAGACTAGCGGGAGTGGTAATGAGCAGTTCTTC

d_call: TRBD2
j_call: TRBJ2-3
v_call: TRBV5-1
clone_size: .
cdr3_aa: CASSLAATSGGLDTQYF
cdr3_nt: TGCGCCAGCAGCTTGGCCGCGACTAGCGGGGGGTTAGATACGCAGTATTTT

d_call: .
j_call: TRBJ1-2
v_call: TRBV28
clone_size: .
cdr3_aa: CASRMDRGTLWGYTF
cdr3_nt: TGTGCCAGCAGAATGGATAGGGGCACTCTCTGGGGCTACACCTTC

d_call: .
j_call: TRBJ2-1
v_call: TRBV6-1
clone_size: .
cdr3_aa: CASLKGGEQFF
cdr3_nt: TGTGCCAGCCTTAAGGGAGGCGAGCAGTTCTTC

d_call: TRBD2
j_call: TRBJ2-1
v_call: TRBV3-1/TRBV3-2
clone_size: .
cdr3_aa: CASSSTGTREYNEQFF
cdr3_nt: TGTGCCAGCAGCTCAACCGGGACTAGAGAGTACAATGAGCAGTTCTTC

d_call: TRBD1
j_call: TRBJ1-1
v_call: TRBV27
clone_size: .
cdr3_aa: CASSPRTGKGTEAFF
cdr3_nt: TGTGCCAGCAGTCCCCGGACAGGGAAGGGGACTGAAGCTTTCTTT

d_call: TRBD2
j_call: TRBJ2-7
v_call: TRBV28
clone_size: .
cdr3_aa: CASNRGLAFLNEQYF
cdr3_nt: TGTGCCAGCAATCGGGGACTAGCGTTCCTTAACGAGCAGTACTTC

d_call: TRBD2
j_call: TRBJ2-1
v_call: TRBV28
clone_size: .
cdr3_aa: CASSLNYLAGGEQFF
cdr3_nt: TGTGCCAGCAGTTTGAATTATTTGGCGGGAGGTGAGCAGTTCTTC

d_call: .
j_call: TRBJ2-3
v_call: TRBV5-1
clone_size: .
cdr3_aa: CASSVGTSSTDTQYF
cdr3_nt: TGCGCCAGCAGCGTCGGGACTTCTAGCACAGATACGCAGTATTTT

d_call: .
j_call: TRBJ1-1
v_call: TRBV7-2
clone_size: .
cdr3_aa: CASSSRDKNTEAFF
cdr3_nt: TGTGCCAGCAGCTCCCGGGACAAGAACACTGAAGCTTTCTTT

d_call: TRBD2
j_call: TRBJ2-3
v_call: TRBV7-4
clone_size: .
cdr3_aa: CASSLARGLAGGRTDTQYF
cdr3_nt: TGTGCCAGCAGCTTAGCCCGGGGACTAGCGGGAGGAAGGACAGATACGCAGTATTTT

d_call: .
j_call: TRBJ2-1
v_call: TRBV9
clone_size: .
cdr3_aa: CASSVGGLYNEQFF
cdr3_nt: TGTGCCAGCAGCGTAGGCGGTCTGTACAATGAGCAGTTCTTC

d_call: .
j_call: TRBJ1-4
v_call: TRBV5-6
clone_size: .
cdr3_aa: CASSFGFVNEKLFF
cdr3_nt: TGTGCCAGCAGCTTTGGCTTCGTTAATGAAAAACTGTTTTTT

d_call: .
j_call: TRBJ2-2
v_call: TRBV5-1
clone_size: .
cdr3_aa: CASSLGPTGPNTGELFF
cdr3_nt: TGCGCCAGCAGCTTGGGACCAACAGGTCCCAACACCGGGGAGCTGTTTTTT

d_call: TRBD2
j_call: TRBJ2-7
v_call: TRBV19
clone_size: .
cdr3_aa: CASSGGAGPGEQYF
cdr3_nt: TGTGCCAGTAGTGGCGGAGCGGGACCCGGCGAGCAGTACTTC

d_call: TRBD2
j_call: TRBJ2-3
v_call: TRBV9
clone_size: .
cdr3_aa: CASSVGGGATDTQYF
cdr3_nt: TGTGCCAGCAGCGTAGGGGGAGGGGCCACAGATACGCAGTATTTT

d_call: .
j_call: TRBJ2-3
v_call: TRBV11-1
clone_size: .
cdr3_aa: CASSPKARGSTDTQYF
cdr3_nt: TGTGCCAGCAGCCCTAAAGCTAGGGGGAGCACAGATACGCAGTATTTT

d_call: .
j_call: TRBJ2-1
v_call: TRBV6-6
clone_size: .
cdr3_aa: CASSGAQFF
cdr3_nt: TGTGCCAGCAGTGGGGCCCAGTTCTTC

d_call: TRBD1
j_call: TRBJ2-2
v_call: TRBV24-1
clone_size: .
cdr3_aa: CATSDWENRGSSGELFF
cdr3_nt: TGTGCCACCAGTGATTGGGAAAACAGGGGTAGTTCCGGGGAGCTGTTTTTT

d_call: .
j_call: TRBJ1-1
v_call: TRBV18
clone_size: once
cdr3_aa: CASSPPVGAKGKTEAFF
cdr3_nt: TGTGCCAGCTCACCTCCGGTTGGGGCCAAGGGGAAGACTGAAGCTTTCTTT

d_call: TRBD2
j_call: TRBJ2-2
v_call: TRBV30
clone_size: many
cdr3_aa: CAWNRAGGSGELFF
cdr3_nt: TGTGCCTGGAATCGGGCGGGAGGTTCCGGGGAGCTGTTTTTT

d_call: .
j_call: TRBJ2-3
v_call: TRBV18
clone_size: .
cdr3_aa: CASSTDRNRADTQYF
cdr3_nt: TGTGCCAGCTCAACTGACAGGAACCGAGCAGATACGCAGTATTTT

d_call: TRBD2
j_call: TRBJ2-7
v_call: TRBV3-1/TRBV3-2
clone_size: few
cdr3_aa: CASSQERGTSGSYEQYF
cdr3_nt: TGTGCCAGCAGCCAAGAGAGGGGGACTAGCGGGAGTTACGAGCAGTACTTC

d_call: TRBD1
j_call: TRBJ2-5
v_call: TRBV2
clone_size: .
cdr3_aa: CASRETGVPQETQYF
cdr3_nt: TGTGCCAGCAGGGAGACAGGGGTCCCCCAAGAGACCCAGTACTTC

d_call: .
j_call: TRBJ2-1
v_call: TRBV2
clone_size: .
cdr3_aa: CASSIARRMQFF
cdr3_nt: TGTGCCAGCAGTATAGCTCGAAGGATGCAGTTCTTC

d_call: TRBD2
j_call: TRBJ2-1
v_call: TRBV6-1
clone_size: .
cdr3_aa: CASSEAGLAVYNEQFF
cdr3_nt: TGTGCCAGCAGTGAAGCCGGACTAGCGGTCTACAATGAGCAGTTCTTC

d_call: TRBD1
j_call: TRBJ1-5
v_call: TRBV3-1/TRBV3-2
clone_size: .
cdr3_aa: CASSQQTGLQPQHF
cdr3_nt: TGTGCCAGCAGCCAACAGACAGGGCTTCAGCCCCAGCATTTT

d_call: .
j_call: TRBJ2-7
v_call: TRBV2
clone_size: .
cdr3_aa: CASSTGQIHEQYF
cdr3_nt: TGTGCCAGCAGTACGGGACAAATCCACGAGCAGTACTTC

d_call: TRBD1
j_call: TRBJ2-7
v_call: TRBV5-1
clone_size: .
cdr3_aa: CASSLSQIGQVEQYF
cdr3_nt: TGCGCCAGCAGCTTATCACAGATTGGACAGGTCGAGCAGTACTTC

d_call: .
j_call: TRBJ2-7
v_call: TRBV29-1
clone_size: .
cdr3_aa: CSARESYEQYF
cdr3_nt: TGCAGCGCTCGAGAGTCCTACGAGCAGTACTTC

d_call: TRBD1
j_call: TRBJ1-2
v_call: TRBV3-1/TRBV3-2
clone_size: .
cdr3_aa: CASSQPRDRDYGYTF
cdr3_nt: TGTGCCAGCAGCCAACCCCGGGACAGGGACTATGGCTACACCTTC

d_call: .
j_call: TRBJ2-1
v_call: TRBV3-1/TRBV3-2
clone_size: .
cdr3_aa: CASSSVGEQFF
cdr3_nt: TGTGCCAGCAGCTCGGTTGGTGAGCAGTTCTTC

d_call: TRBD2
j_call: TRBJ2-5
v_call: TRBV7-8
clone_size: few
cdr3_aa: CASSLVIQRGAGETQYF
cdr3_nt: TGTGCCAGCAGCTTAGTTATCCAGCGGGGGGCGGGAGAGACCCAGTACTTC

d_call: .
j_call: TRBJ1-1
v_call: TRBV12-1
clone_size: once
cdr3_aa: CASTPGGDSGAEAFF
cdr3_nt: TGTGCCAGCACCCCTGGAGGGGATTCGGGGGCTGAAGCTTTCTTT

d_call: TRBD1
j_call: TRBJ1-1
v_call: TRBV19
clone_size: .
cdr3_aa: CASSTYGTGDMNTEAFF
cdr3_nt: TGTGCCAGTAGTACTTATGGGACAGGGGATATGAACACTGAAGCTTTCTTT

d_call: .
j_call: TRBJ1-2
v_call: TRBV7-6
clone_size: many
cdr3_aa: CASSPQAGGNYGYTF
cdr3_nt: TGTGCCAGCAGCCCCCAGGCGGGGGGGAACTATGGCTACACCTTC

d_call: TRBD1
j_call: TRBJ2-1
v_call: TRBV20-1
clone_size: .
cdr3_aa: CSASEFAGTGLIFYDEQFF
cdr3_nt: TGCAGTGCTAGTGAATTCGCAGGGACAGGGTTAATATTCTACGATGAGCAGTTCTTC

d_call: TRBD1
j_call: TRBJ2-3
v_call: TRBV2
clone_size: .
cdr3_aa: CASSIRGFTDTQYF
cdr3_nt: TGTGCCAGCAGTATCAGGGGGTTCACAGATACGCAGTATTTT

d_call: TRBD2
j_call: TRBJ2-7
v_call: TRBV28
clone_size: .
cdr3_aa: CASSLPSGSPYEQYF
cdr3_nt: TGTGCCAGCAGCCTCCCTAGCGGGAGTCCCTACGAGCAGTACTTC

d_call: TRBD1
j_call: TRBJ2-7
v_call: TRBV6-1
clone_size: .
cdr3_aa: CASSERQGTSYEQYF
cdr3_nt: TGTGCCAGCAGTGAAAGACAGGGGACCTCCTACGAGCAGTACTTC

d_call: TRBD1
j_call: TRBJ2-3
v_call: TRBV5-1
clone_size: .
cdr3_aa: CASGSGQGTDTQYF
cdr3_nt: TGCGCCAGCGGCTCGGGACAGGGTACAGATACGCAGTATTTT

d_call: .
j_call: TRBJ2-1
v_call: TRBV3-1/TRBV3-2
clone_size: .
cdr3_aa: CASSQDLAGFYNEQFF
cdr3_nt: TGTGCCAGCAGCCAAGATTTGGCGGGATTTTACAATGAGCAGTTCTTC

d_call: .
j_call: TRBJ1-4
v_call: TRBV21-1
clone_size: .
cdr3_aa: CASSGSGTPEEKLFF
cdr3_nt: TGTGCCAGCAGCGGAAGCGGGACGCCAGAAGAAAAACTGTTTTTT

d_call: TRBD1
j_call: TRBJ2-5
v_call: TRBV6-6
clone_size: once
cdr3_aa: CASSNRDRAQETQYF
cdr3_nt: TGTGCCAGCAGTAACCGGGACAGGGCACAAGAGACCCAGTACTTC